A single sample is the source of the 2 T cell receptor beta chains below, sequenced in a study of blood T cell repertoires in COVID-19. Only in-frame clones appear in the TCRdb table, and some are missing; sequencing was by immunoSEQ multiplex PCR. The sample contains about 280,000 clones, around 89% of which appear only once. The specimen sequenced was PBMCs or T cells enriched from blood (not recorded which). The receptors originated from a woman aged 18 to 35 with acute COVID-19.

The V gene is TRBV15, the J gene TRBJ2-7, with 9 bases fitting TRBD2. The CDR3 totals 15 residues. Germline CDR1 and CDR2: LNHNV and YYDKDF (reference sequence). V trimming: 3 bases; J trimming: 4 bases; junction bases outside the gene matches: 7. The CDR3 DNA follows: TGTGCCACCAGCAGTATTAGCGGGAGACGGTACGAGCAGTACTTC. As protein: CATSSISGRRYEQYF.

The chain employs TRBV30 and TRBJ2-2, with 10 positions matching TRBD2. The trim removed 3 bases at V and 5 bases at J, leaving 12 bases unmatched. The length of the CDR3 is 17 residues. CDR1 is GTSNPN and CDR2 is SVGIG in the germline V gene (reference sequence). CDR3: CAWRRGKLAGETGELFF. The CDR3 DNA is TGTGCCTGGAGGCGGGGGAAGCTAGCGGGAGAAACCGGGGAGCTGTTTTTT.